Following are 10 T cell receptor beta chains from one sample sequenced in a study of tumor-infiltrating lymphocytes in primary liver carcinoma. Unsorted whole blood yielded the blood RNA, and germline DNA was also extracted. A primer in the constant region served to generate TCR beta cDNA from 450 to 600 ng of total RNA. Researchers made the TCR beta libraries by running three nested multiplex PCR rounds with slightly modified ARM-PCR. Each of the first two PCR rounds ran roughly 10 cycles with TRBV1-TRBV30 forward and C-beta reverse primers. TCRdb re-called the multiplex PCR reads with MiXCR, one entry per CDR3 protein. The repertoire holds 330,000 or so distinct CDR3 sequences, with around three fifths as singletons. The sample consisted of peripheral blood. Source of these receptors: a man between 40 and 49 years old with primary liver carcinoma and hepatitis B virus infection.

This rearrangement joins TRBV25-1 to TRBJ1-6; D is undetermined. V gave up 0 bases and J gave up 7 bases, with 4 bases separating them. The CDR3 spans 13 residues. CDR1 and CDR2 (germline): MGHDK, SYGVNS. CDR3 coding DNA: TGTGCCAGCAGTGAATATGGGAATTCACCCCTCCACTTT. As protein: CASSEYGNSPLHF.

This clonotype has a single count. Relative to the germline gene, one junction end is altered; a read error may explain this. The genes are TRBV11-1 and TRBJ1-1; D unclear. Per germline, CDR1 SGHAT and CDR2 FQDESV (reference sequence). This CDR3 has 12 residues. The CDR3 region is CASSTPGTAAIF. CDR3 nucleotides: TGTGCCAGCAGCACACCTGGCACTGCCGCTATCTTT.

Notes on this clonotype: With a much larger clone just one base away, this may be a read error. No conserved phenylalanine or tryptophan ends this CDR3, so it is likely a read error. The V call is TRBV11-2, the J call TRBJ2-3; tentatively, D is TRBD2 (5 bases). Germline V gene lookup returns CDR1 SGHAT and CDR2 FQNNGV. The V end was cut by 1 base, the J end by 2 bases, with 13 bases between. This CDR3 region has 16 residues. The CDR3 loop is CASSLGRRTHTDTQYL. DNA of the CDR3: TGTGCCAGCAGCTTAGGTCGTCGGACTCACACAGATACGCAGTATCTT.

Worth noting for this clonotype: At one boundary the junction diverges from the germline segment, which might be a read error. The rearrangement links TRBV29-1 to TRBJ2-5; the D call may be TRBD1 or TRBD2 (5 bases each). This CDR3 comprises 13 residues. Looked up from germline, CDR1 is SQVTM and CDR2 is ANQGSEA. CDR3 sequence: CSVDEQEMGTQYF. CDR3 in DNA: TGCAGCGTTGACGAACAGGAGATGGGGACCCAATACTTC.

Of note for this clonotype: A read error is possible here, since a much larger clone lies one base away. CDR3 sequence: CASTSGLSETQYF. CDR3 nucleotide sequence: TGTGCCAGCACATCCGGGCTTTCAGAGACCCAGTACTTC. The chain joins TRBV6-1 to TRBJ2-5; no reliable D call. V gave up 7 bases and J gave up 4 bases, with 13 bases separating them. The V gene's germline CDR1 is MNHNS and CDR2 SASEGT. The CDR3 sequence is 13 residues long.

The genes are TRBV11-2 and TRBJ1-2, with 9 bases fitting TRBD1. With V trimmed by 2 bases and J by 7 bases, 17 bases remained unmatched. Germline loops: CDR1 SGHAT, CDR2 FQNNGV. The CDR3 is 18 residues long. The CDR3 nucleotides read TGTGCCAGCAGCTTAACATCGCGGCGCGACAGGGGGACAGCTGGCTACACCTTC. Its translation is CASSLTSRRDRGTAGYTF.

In this sample, this clonotype turned up a few times. The chain combines TRBV5-1 with TRBJ2-7; no firm D call. Germline-derived CDR1 and CDR2 are SGHRS and YFSETQ. The CDR3 totals 11 residues. V lost 8 bases and J 4 bases, leaving 10 bases between the germline ends. The CDR3 here is CASRAVYEQYF. The CDR3 bases are TGCGCCAGTAGGGCAGTATACGAGCAGTACTTC.

With regard to this clonotype: The conserved final phenylalanine or tryptophan is absent from the CDR3, which likely points to a read error. J is TRBJ1-2 and V is TRBV12-3 or TRBV12-4, with 7 bases fitting TRBD1. The CDR3 sequence is 14 residues long. After removal of 5 bases from V and 4 bases from J, the junction contained 7 bases not matched to a gene. CDR3 in DNA: TGTGCCAGCAGTCCATCAACAGGGGTCTATGGCTACACCATC. It encodes CASSPSTGVYGYTI.

Details on this clonotype: At one end, the junction sequence differs from germline, possibly due to a read error. The chain links TRBV5-6 to TRBJ2-1; the D gene is possibly TRBD2 (5 bases). CDR3 length: 16 residues. The germline gives CDR1 SGHDT, CDR2 YYEEEE. In DNA form, the CDR3 reads TGTGTCAGCAGTTTGGGTCCCGGGATTGACTACAATGAGCAGTTCTTC. This sequence encodes CVSSLGPGIDYNEQFF. Drawing the rest from reference TRBV5-6 and TRBJ2-1, the complete variable domain is DAGVTQSPTHLIKTRGQQVTLRCSPKSGHDTVSWYQQALGQGPQFIFQYYEEEERQRGNFPDRFSGHQFPNYSSELNVNALLLGDSALYLCVSSLGPGIDYNEQFFGPGTRLTVL.

Remarks on this clonotype: At one boundary the junction diverges from the germline segment, which might be a read error. V gene TRBV7-9 combines with J gene TRBJ1-3; D not certain. This CDR3 has 13 residues. Germline CDR1 SEHNR, CDR2 FQNEAQ (reference sequence). The CDR3 here is CAGEVDYGNTIHF. The CDR3, as DNA: TGTGCCGGAGAGGTTGATTATGGAAATACCATACATTTT.